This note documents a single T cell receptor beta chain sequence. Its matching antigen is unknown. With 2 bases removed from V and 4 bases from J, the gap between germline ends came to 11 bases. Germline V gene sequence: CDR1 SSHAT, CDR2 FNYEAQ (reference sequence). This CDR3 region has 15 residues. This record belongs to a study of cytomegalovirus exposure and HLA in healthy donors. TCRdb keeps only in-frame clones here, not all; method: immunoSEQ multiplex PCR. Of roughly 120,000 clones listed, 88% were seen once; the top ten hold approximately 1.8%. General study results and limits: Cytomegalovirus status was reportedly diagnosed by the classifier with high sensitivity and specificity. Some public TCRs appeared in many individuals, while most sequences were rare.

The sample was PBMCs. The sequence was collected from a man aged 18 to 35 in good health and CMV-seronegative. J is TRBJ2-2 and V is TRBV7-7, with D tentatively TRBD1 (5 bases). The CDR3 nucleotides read TGTGCCAGCAGCTTAAATTTAGGGGTCACCGGGGAGCTGTTTTTT. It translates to CASSLNLGVTGELFF.